The 13 T cell receptor delta chains presented below share a single source sample, sequenced in a study of Vδ1+ human thymocytes. Findings of the study overall: Thymic TRG and TRD repertoires appeared highly polyclonal.

RNA was extracted from the cells and then reverse transcribed. The CDR3 regions were amplified by multiplex PCR from V-gene primers to a constant-region primer. TCRdb reanalysed the multiplex PCR reads via CATT. Of fewer than 90,000 delta-chain clones listed, about 35% are singletons. What these receptors recognize is not known. The material sequenced was Vdelta1+ gamma-delta thymocytes from the thymus. Subset given: FACS-sorted CD3+ TCRalphabeta- TCRVdelta1+ TCRVdelta2- thymocytes. These receptors were taken from a boy under three years old who had congenital heart surgery.

The rearrangement links TRDV1 to TRDJ1, with 8 positions matching TRDD3. The length of the CDR3 is 23 residues. Germline CDR1 reads TSWWSYY; CDR2 reads QGS. The V segment lost 2 bases and the J segment 2 bases; nucleotides outside the gene matches: 28. This chain's CDR3 is CALGEVLRYWGFPRHLTTDKLIF. DNA for the CDR3: TGTGCTCTTGGGGAAGTTCTAAGGTACTGGGGGTTTCCCCGACACCTTACAACCGATAAACTCATCTTT.

The V gene is TRDV1, the J gene TRDJ1; a possible D gene is TRDD3 (5 bases). Looked up from germline, CDR1 is TSWWSYY and CDR2 is QGS. The V end lost 3 bases, the J end lost 0 bases, and 20 bases lay between the germline ends. CDR3 length: 18 amino acids. DNA of the CDR3: TGTGCTCTTGGGGACCGTCTACCGGGGTGGGGTTACACCGATAAACTCATCTTT. Amino acid sequence: CALGDRLPGWGYTDKLIF.

The chain combines TRDV1 with TRDJ1, with 7 bases fitting TRDD3. The CDR3 runs 19 residues. Germline trimming cut 1 base from V and 1 base from J; bases unmatched to any gene: 15. CDR1 is TSWWSYY, CDR2 QGS, per germline. The CDR3 DNA is TGTGCTCTTGGGGAACCCTCGCCGGGATACTGGGGACCCACCGATAAACTCATCTTT. Translating it yields CALGEPSPGYWGPTDKLIF.

The chain employs TRDV1 and TRDJ1; perhaps TRDD2 as D (5 bases). Germline V gives CDR1 TSWWSYY, CDR2 QGS. The CDR3 loop spans 18 amino acids. Trimming shortened V by 3 bases and J by 0 bases, and 20 bases separated the two germline ends. CDR3 in DNA: TGTGCTCTTGGGGACTCGGCCTTCATACACCTTCACACCGATAAACTCATCTTT. Translating it yields CALGDSAFIHLHTDKLIF.

The chain has TRDV1 and TRDJ1, with 7 bases matching TRDD3. J gave up 0 bases and V 6 bases, and 22 bases lay outside the gene matches. This CDR3 comprises 20 residues. Germline V gene lookup returns CDR1 TSWWSYY and CDR2 QGS. The CDR3 reads CALGFLGRSGGPIYTDKLIF. The CDR3 DNA follows: TGTGCTCTTGGATTCCTTGGTCGTAGTGGGGGACCGATTTACACCGATAAACTCATCTTT.

For this clone: The sample contains more than one DNA sequence encoding this CDR3. The rearrangement links TRDV1 to TRDJ1; D tentatively reads TRDD2 or TRDD3 (9 bases each). V lost 3 bases to trimming and J lost 2 bases, with 34 bases between them. Germline values: CDR1 TSWWSYY, CDR2 QGS. The CDR3 runs 22 residues. The CDR3 reads CALGEIQPSYALWGIVTDKLIF. For the CDR3, the DNA is TGTGCTCTTGGGGAGATCCAGCCTTCCTACGCCCTCTGGGGGATCGTTACCGATAAACTCATCTTT.

This rearrangement joins TRDV1 to TRDJ1, with 12 bases matching TRDD3. The length of the CDR3 is 14 residues. The V gene's germline CDR1 is TSWWSYY and CDR2 QGS. With 6 bases clipped from V and 3 bases from J, the junction kept 2 bases outside the gene matches. CDR3 nucleotides: TGTGCTCTTGGCTGGGGGATACGGGCCGATAAACTCATCTTT. Amino acid sequence: CALGWGIRADKLIF.

This clone was found once. Additional DNA sequences in this sample encode the identical CDR3. The chain uses TRDV1 and TRDJ1, with 9 bases identical to TRDD3. The CDR3 contains 21 residues. V shed 0 bases, J shed 0 bases, and the junction held 17 bases outside the gene matches. The germline gives CDR1 TSWWSYY, CDR2 QGS. The CDR3 here is CALGELIPSYWGTPYTDKLIF. In DNA form, the CDR3 reads TGTGCTCTTGGGGAACTAATCCCATCGTACTGGGGGACCCCGTACACCGATAAACTCATCTTT.

V gene TRDV1 combines with J gene TRDJ1, with a weak D call TRDD2 (5 bases). This CDR3 has 24 residues. The V end was cut by 9 bases, the J end by 1 base, with 45 bases between. Germline loops: CDR1 TSWWSYY, CDR2 QGS. The chain's CDR3 is CALAQKRRNFAYRAILVCTDKLIF. The CDR3 DNA reads as TGTGCTCTCGCACAAAAGCGACGAAACTTCGCCTACAGGGCGATCCTGGTCTGCACCGATAAACTCATCTTT.

This clone was found a few times. V gene TRDV1 combines with J gene TRDJ1; D unresolved. The germline gives CDR1 TSWWSYY, CDR2 QGS. V was shortened by 0 bases and J by 3 bases, with 11 bases between the two germline ends. There are 15 residues in the CDR3. The CDR3: CALGELTWCPDKLIF. CDR3 nucleotides: TGTGCTCTTGGGGAACTTACCTGGTGTCCCGATAAACTCATCTTT.

The chain combines TRDV1 with TRDJ1; TRDD3 agrees at 11 bases. CDR1 is TSWWSYY and CDR2 is QGS in the germline V gene. The trim removed 2 bases at V and 0 bases at J, leaving 20 bases unmatched. The CDR3 loop spans 22 amino acids. The CDR3 DNA reads TGTGCTCTTGGGGAAACAATATTCCTGGGCGACCTGGGGGATACCCACACCGATAAACTCATCTTT. Translated, it gives CALGETIFLGDLGDTHTDKLIF.

The chain combines TRDV1 with TRDJ1; 12 bases line up with TRDD3. V shed 8 bases, J shed 0 bases, and the junction held 13 bases outside the gene matches. The CDR3 sequence is 18 residues long. Per the germline V gene, CDR1 is TSWWSYY and CDR2 is QGS. The CDR3 reads CALPCPLGDTPYTDKLIF. The CDR3 coding sequence is TGTGCTCTTCCATGCCCACTGGGGGATACCCCGTACACCGATAAACTCATCTTT.

The J gene is TRDJ1, the V gene TRDV1; D is perhaps TRDD3 (7 bases). Germline assignment: CDR1 TSWWSYY and CDR2 QGS. V lost 2 bases to trimming and J lost 4 bases, with 32 bases between them. This CDR3 is 21 amino acids long. The CDR3 region has the DNA TGTGCTCTTGGGGAAGGGGTCCTACCTGTACTGGGGACCTGTGGGGACGATAAACTCATCTTT. It specifies CALGEGVLPVLGTCGDDKLIF.